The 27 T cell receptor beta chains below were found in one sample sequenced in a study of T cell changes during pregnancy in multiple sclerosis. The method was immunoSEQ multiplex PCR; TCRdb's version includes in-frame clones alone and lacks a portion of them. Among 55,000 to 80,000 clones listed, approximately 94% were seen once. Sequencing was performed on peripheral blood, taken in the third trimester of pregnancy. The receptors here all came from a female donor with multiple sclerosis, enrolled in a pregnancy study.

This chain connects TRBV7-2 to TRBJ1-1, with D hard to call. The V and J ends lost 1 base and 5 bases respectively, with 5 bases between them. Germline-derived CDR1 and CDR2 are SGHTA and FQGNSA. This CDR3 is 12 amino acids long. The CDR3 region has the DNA TGTGCCAGCAGCTTAGACACAACTGAAGCTTTCTTT. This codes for CASSLDTTEAFF. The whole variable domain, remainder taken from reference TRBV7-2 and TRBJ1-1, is GAGVSQSPSNKVTEKGKDVELRCDPISGHTALYWYRQSLGQGLEFLIYFQGNSAPDKSGLPSDRFSAERTGGSVSTLTIQRTQQEDSAVYLCASSLDTTEAFFGQGTRLTVV.

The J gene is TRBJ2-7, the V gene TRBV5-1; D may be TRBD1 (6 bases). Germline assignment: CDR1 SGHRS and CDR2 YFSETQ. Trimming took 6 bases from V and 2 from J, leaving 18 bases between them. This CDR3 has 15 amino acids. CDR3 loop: CASKGTTGPPYEQYF. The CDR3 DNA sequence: TGCGCCAGCAAAGGAACGACAGGCCCCCCCTACGAGCAGTACTTC.

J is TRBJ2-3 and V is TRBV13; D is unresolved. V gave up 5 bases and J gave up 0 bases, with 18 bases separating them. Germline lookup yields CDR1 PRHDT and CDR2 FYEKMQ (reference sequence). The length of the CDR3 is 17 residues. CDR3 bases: TGTGCCAGCAGCCCCACGATTGCTACTCGGAGCACAGATACGCAGTATTTT. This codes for CASSPTIATRSTDTQYF.

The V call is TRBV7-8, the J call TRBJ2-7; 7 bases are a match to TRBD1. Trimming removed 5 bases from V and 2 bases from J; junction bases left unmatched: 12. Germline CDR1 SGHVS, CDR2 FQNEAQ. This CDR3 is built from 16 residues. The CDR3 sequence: CASSPRLGTAPYEQYF. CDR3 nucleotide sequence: TGTGCCAGCAGCCCCCGTCTGGGGACAGCCCCCTACGAGCAGTACTTC.

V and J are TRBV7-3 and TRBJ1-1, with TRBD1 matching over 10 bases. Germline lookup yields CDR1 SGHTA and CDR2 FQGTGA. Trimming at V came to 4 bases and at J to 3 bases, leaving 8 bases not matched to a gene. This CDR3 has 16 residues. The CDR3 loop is CASSYSSGTGDTEAFF. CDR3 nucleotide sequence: TGTGCCAGCAGCTATTCTTCCGGGACAGGGGACACTGAAGCTTTCTTT.

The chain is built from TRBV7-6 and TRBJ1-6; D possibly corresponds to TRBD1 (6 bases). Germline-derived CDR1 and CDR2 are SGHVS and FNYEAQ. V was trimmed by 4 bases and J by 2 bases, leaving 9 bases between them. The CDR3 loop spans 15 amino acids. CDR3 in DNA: TGTGCCAGCAGCTCGGACAGAACCTATAATTCACCCCTCCACTTT. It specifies CASSSDRTYNSPLHF.

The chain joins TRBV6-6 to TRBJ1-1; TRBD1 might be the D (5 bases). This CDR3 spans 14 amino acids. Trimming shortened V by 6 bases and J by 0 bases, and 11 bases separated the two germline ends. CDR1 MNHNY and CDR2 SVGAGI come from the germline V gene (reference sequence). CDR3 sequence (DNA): TGTGCCAGCAGATCGACAGCTATGAACACTGAAGCTTTCTTT. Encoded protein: CASRSTAMNTEAFF.

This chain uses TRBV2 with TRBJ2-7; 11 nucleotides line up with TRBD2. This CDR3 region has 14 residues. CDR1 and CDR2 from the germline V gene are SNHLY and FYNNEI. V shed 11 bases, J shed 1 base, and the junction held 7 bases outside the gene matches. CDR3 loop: CAGLAGGISYEQYF. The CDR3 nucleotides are TGTGCCGGATTAGCGGGGGGGATTTCCTACGAGCAGTACTTC. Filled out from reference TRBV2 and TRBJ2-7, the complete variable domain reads EPEVTQTPSHQVTQMGQEVILRCVPISNHLYFYWYRQILGQKVEFLVSFYNNEISEKSEIFDDQFSVERPDGSNFTLKIRSTKLEDSAMYFCAGLAGGISYEQYFGPGTRLTVT.

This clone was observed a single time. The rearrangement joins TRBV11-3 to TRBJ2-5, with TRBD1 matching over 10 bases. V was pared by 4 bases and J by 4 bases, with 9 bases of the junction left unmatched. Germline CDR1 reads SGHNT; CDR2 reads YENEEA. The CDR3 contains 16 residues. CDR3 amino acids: CASSSRGQGGGETQYF. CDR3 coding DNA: TGTGCCAGCAGCTCTAGAGGACAGGGGGGTGGAGAGACCCAGTACTTC.

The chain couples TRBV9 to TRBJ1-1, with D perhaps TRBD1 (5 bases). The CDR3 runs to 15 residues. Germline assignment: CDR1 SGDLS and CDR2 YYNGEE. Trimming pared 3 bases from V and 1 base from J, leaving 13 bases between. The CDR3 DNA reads TGTGCCAGCAGCGCCGCCGGGGGTACGAACACTGAAGCTTTCTTT. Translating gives CASSAAGGTNTEAFF. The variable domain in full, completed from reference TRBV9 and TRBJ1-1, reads DSGVTQTPKHLITATGQRVTLRCSPRSGDLSVYWYQQSLDQGLQFLIQYYNGEERAKGNILERFSAQQFPDLHSELNLSSLELGDSALYFCASSAAGGTNTEAFFGQGTRLTVV.

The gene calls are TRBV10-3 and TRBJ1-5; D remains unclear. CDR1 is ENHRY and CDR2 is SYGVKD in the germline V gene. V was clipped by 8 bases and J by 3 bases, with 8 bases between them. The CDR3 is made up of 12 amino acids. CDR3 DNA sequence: TGTGCCATCGGCGGGGACAATCAGCCCCAGCATTTT. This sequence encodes CAIGGDNQPQHF.

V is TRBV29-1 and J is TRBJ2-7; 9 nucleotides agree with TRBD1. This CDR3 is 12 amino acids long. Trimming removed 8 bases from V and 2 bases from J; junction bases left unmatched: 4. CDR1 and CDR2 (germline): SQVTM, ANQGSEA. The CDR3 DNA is TGCAGCATAGGACAGGGGCCCTACGAGCAGTACTTC. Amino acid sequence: CSIGQGPYEQYF.

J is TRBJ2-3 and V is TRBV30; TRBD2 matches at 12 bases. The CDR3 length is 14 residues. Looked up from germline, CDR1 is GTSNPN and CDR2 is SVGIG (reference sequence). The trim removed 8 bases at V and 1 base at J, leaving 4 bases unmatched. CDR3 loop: CAASGGAGTDTQYF. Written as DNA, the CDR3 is TGTGCCGCTAGCGGGGGGGCGGGCACAGATACGCAGTATTTT.

DNA of the CDR3: TGTGCCAGCAGCCAAGATGAGTCCCTAGTCACAGATACGCAGTATTTT. Its protein is CASSQDESLVTDTQYF. The chain has TRBV14 and TRBJ2-3; D call uncertain. CDR3 size: 16 residues. Germline V gene lookup returns CDR1 SGHDN and CDR2 FVKESK. The V and J ends lost 0 bases and 2 bases respectively, with 12 bases between them.

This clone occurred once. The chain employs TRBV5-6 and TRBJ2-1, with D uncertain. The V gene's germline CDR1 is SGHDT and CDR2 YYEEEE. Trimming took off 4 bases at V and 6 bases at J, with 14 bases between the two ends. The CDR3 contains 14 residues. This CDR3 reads CASSLGVPGNEQFF. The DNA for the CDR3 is TGTGCCAGCAGCCTAGGAGTCCCCGGCAATGAGCAGTTCTTC.

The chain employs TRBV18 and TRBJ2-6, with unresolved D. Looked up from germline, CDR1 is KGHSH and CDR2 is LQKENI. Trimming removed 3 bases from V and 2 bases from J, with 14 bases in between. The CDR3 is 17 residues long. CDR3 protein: CASSPSVLLTGANVLTF. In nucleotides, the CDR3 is TGTGCCAGCTCACCGTCGGTTCTCCTGACTGGGGCCAACGTCCTGACTTTC. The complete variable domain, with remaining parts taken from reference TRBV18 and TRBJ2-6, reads NAGVMQNPRHLVRRRGQEARLRCSPMKGHSHVYWYRQLPEEGLKFMVYLQKENIIDESGMPKERFSAEFPKEGPSILRIQQVVRGDSAAYFCASSPSVLLTGANVLTFGAGSRLTVL.

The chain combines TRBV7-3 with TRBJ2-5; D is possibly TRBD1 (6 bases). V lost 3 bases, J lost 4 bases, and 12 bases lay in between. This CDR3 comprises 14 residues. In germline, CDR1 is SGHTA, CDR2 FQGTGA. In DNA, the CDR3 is TGTGCCAGCAGCTTGTCCGTAGGGGGAGAGACCCAGTACTTC. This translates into CASSLSVGGETQYF.

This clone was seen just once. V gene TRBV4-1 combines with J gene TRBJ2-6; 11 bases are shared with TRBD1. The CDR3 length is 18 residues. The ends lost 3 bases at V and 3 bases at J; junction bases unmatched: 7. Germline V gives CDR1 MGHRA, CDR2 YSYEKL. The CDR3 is CASSQGQGGLGGANVLTF. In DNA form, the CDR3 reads TGCGCCAGCAGCCAGGGACAGGGGGGTCTCGGTGGGGCCAACGTCCTGACTTTC.

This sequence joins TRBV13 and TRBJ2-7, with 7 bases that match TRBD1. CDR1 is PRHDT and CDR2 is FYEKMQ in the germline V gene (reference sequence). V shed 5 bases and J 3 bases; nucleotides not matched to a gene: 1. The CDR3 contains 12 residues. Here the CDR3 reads CASSAGGYEQYF. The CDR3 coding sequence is TGTGCCAGCAGCGCAGGGGGCTACGAGCAGTACTTC.

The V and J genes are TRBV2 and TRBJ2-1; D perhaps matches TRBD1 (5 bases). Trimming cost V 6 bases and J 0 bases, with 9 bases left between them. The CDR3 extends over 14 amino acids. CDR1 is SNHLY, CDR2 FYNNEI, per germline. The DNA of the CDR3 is TGTGCCAGCAGCAGGGTGAGCTCCTACAATGAGCAGTTCTTC. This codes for CASSRVSSYNEQFF.

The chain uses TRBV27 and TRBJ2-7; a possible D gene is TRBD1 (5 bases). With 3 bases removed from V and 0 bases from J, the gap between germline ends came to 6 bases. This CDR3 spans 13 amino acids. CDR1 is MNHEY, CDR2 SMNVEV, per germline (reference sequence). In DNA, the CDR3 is TGTGCCAGCAGTTTTCAGGGCTCCTACGAGCAGTACTTC. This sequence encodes CASSFQGSYEQYF.

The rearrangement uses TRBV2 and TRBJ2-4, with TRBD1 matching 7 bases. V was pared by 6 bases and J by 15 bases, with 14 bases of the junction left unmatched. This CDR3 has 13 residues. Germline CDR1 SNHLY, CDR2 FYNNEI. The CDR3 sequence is CASSGRQGSSAYF. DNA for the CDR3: TGTGCCAGCAGCGGGCGACAGGGATCCTCTGCGTACTTC.

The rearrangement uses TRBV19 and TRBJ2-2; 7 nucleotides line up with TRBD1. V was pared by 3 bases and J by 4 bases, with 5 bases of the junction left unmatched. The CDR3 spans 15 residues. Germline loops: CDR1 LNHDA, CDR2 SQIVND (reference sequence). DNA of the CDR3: TGTGCCAGTAGTATTCGGGACAGCAGCACCGGGGAGCTGTTTTTT. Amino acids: CASSIRDSSTGELFF. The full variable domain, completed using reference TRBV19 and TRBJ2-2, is DGGITQSPKYLFRKEGQNVTLSCEQNLNHDAMYWYRQDPGQGLRLIYYSQIVNDFQKGDIAEGYSVSREKKESFPLTVTSAQKNPTAFYLCASSIRDSSTGELFFGEGSRLTVL.

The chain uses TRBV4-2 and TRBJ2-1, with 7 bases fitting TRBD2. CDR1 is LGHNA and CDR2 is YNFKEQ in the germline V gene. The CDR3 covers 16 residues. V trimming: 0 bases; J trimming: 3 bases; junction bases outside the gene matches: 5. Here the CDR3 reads CASSQEPSGGYNEQFF. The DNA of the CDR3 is TGTGCCAGCAGCCAAGAACCTAGCGGCGGCTACAATGAGCAGTTCTTC.

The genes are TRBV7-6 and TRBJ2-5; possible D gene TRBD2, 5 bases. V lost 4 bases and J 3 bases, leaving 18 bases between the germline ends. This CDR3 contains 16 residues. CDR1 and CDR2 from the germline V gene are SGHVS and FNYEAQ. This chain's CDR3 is CASSSSPGRSKETQYF. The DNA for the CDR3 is TGTGCCAGCAGCTCATCTCCGGGAAGGAGTAAAGAGACCCAGTACTTC.

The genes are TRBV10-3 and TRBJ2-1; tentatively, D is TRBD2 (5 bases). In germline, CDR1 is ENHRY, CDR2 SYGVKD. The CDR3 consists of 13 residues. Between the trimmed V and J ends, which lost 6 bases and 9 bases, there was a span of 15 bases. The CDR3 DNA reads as TGTGCCATCAGGACGGAGGCCTGGGGTGAGCAGTTCTTC. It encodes CAIRTEAWGEQFF.

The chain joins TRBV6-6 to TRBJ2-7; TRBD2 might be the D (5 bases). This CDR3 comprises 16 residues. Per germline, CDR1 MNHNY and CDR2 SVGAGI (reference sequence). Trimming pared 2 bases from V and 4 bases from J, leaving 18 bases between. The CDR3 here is CASSYTPARVSYEQYF. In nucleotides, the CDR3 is TGTGCCAGCAGTTACACGCCCGCGAGGGTGAGTTACGAGCAGTACTTC.